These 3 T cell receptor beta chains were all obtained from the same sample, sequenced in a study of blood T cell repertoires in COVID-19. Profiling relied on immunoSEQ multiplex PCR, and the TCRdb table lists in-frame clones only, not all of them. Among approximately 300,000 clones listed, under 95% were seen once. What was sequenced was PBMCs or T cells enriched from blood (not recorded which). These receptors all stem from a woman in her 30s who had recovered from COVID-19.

DNA of the CDR3: TGCGCCAGCAGCCACGACCCCGGGACTAGCACTTACGAGCAGTACTTC. Protein product: CASSHDPGTSTYEQYF. V gene TRBV4-3 combines with J gene TRBJ2-7; 9 positions agree with TRBD2. The V gene's germline CDR1 is LGHNA and CDR2 YSLEER. The CDR3 covers 16 residues. Trimming took 3 bases from V and 4 from J; bases not matched to a gene: 10.

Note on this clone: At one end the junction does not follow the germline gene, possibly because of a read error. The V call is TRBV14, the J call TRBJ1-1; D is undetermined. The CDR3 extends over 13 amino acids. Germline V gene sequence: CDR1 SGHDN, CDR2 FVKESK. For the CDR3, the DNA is TGTGCCAGCAGTCAAGGGTCGGGAATTGAAGCTTTCTTT. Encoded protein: CASSQGSGIEAFF.

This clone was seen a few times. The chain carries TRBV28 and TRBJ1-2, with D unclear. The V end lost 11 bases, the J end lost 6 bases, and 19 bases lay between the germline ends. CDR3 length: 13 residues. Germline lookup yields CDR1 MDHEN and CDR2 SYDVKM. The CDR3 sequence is CASQSGAMNGYTF. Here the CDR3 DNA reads TGTGCCTCTCAGAGCGGAGCCATGAATGGCTACACCTTC.